This TCR beta chain was recovered during a study of blood T cell repertoires in COVID-19. Some clones are missing from TCRdb's copy, which holds only in-frame ones; the method was immunoSEQ multiplex PCR. The sample lists 55,000 to 80,000 clones; around 80% were seen once. This CDR3 contains 18 residues. Looked up from germline, CDR1 is SGDLS and CDR2 is YYNGEE. The V end was cut by 0 bases, the J end by 3 bases, with 22 bases between. The receptor's source is a man in his fifties with active COVID-19. The rearrangement joins TRBV9 to TRBJ2-7; tentatively, D is TRBD2 (5 bases). Input material: peripheral blood. The chain's CDR3 is CASSVVLLGVLGIYEQYF. The DNA of the CDR3 is TGTGCCAGCAGCGTAGTACTACTCGGGGTACTCGGGATCTACGAGCAGTACTTC.